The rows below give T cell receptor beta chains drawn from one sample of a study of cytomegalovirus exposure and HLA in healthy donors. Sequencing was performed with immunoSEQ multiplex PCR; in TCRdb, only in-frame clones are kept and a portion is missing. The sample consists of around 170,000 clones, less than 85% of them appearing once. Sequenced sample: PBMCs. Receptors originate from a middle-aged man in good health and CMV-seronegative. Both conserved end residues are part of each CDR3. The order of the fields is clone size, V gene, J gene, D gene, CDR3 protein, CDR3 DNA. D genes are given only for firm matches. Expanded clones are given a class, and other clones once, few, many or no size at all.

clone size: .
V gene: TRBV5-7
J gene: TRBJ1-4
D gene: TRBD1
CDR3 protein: CATQGTGPNEKLFF
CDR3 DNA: TGTGCCACCCAGGGGACAGGGCCTAATGAAAAACTGTTTTTT

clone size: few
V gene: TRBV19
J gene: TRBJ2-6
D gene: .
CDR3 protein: CASSIGQGSGANVLTF
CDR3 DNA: TGTGCCAGTAGTATAGGTCAGGGCTCTGGGGCCAACGTCCTGACTTTC

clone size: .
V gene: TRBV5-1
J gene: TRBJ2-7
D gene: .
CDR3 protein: CASSPGWRSGKISYEQYF
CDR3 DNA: TGCGCCAGCAGCCCGGGGTGGAGGTCGGGAAAAATCTCCTACGAGCAGTACTTC

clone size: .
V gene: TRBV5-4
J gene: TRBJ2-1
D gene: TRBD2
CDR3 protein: CASSVTSGRTDEQFF
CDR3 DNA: TGTGCCAGCAGCGTGACTAGCGGGAGGACGGATGAGCAGTTCTTC

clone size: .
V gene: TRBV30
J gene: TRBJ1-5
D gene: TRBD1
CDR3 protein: CAWGTGDGQPQHF
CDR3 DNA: TGTGCCTGGGGGACAGGGGACGGTCAGCCCCAGCATTTT

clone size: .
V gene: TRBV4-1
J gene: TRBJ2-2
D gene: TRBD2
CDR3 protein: CASSPLTSGGLTGELFF
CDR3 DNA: TGCGCCAGCAGCCCCCTTACTAGCGGGGGGTTAACCGGGGAGCTGTTTTTT

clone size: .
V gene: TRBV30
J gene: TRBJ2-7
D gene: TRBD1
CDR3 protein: CAWSVRDRRRSYEQYF
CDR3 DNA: TGTGCCTGGAGTGTACGGGACAGGCGACGGTCCTACGAGCAGTACTTC

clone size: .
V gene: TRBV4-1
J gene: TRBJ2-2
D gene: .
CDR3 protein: CASSQGGRPRTGELFF
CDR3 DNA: TGCGCCAGCAGCCAAGGAGGGCGGCCCAGGACCGGGGAGCTGTTTTTT

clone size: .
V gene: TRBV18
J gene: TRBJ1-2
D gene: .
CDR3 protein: CASSPRRADSNYGYTF
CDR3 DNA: TGTGCCAGCTCACCAAGGAGGGCGGACTCTAACTATGGCTACACCTTC

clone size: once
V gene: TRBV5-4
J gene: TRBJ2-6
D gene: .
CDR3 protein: CASSLVLGGANVLTF
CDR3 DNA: TGTGCCAGCAGCTTGGTCTTGGGCGGGGCCAACGTCCTGACTTTC

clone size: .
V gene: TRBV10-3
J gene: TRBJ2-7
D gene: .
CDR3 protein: CAIRGGGSSYEQYF
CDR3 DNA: TGTGCCATCAGGGGGGGTGGGAGCTCCTACGAGCAGTACTTC

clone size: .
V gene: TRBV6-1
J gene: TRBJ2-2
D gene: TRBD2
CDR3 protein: CASSDPGLVLTGELFF
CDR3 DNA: TGTGCCAGCAGTGACCCGGGACTAGTTCTCACCGGGGAGCTGTTTTTT

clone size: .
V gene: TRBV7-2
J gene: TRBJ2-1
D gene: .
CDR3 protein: CASSLDGGINEQFF
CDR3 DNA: TGTGCCAGCAGCTTAGATGGAGGGATCAATGAGCAGTTCTTC

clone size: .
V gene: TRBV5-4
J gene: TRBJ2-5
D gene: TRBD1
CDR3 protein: CASSLGQGPQETQYF
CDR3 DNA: TGTGCCAGCAGCTTGGGACAGGGGCCCCAAGAGACCCAGTACTTC

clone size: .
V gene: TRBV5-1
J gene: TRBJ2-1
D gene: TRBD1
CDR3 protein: CASSLDRGYNEQFF
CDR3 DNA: TGCGCCAGCAGCCTAGACAGGGGCTACAATGAGCAGTTCTTC

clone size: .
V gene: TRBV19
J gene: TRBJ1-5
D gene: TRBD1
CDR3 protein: CASSPGQVRQPQHF
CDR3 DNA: TGTGCCAGTAGCCCCGGACAGGTGCGGCAGCCCCAGCATTTT

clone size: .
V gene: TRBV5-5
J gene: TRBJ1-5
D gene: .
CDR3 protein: CASSDQGNSNQPQHF
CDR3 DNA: TGTGCCAGCAGCGATCAGGGGAATAGCAATCAGCCCCAGCATTTT

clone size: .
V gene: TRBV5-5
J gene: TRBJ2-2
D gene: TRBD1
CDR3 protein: CASSLAAGQGANTGELFF
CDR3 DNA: TGTGCCAGCAGCTTGGCTGCGGGACAGGGGGCGAACACCGGGGAGCTGTTTTTT

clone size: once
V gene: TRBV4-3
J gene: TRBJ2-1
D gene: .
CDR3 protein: CASSQDTVGEQFF
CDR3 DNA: TGCGCCAGCAGCCAAGACACGGTTGGTGAGCAGTTCTTC